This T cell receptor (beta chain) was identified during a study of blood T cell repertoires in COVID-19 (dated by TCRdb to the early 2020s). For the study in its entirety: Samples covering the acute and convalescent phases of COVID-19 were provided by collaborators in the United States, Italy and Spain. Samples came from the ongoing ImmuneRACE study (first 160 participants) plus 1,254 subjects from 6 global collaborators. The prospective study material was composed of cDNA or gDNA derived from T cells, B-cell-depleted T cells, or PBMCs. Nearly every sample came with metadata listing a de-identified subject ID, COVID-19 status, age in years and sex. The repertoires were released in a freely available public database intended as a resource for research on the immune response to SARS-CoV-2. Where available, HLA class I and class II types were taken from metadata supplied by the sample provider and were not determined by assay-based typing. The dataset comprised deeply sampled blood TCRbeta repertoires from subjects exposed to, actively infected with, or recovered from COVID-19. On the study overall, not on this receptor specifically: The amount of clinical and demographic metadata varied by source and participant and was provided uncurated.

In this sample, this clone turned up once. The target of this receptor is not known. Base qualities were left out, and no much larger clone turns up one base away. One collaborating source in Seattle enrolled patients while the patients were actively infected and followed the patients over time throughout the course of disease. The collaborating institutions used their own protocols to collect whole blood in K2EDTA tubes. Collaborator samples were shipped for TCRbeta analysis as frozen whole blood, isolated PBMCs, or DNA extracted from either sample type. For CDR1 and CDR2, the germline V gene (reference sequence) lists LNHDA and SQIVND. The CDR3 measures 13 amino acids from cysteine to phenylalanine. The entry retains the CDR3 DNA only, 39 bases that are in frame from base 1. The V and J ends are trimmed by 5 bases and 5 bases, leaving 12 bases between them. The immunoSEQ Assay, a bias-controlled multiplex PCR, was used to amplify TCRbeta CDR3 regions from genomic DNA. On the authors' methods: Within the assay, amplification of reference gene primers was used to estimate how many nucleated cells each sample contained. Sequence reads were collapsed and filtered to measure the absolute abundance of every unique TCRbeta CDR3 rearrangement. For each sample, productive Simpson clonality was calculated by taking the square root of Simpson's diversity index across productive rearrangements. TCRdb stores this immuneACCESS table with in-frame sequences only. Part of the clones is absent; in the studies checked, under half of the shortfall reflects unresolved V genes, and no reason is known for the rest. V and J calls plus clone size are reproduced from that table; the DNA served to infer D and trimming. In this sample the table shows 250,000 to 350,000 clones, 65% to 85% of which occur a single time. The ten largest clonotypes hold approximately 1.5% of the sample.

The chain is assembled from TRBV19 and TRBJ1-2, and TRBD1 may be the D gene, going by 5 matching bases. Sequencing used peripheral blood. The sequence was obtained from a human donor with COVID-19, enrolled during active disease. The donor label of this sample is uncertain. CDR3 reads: CASSYLDRYGYTF. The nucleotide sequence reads TGTGCCAGTAGTTACCTCGACAGATATGGCTACACCTTC.